This TCR beta chain is from a study of cytomegalovirus exposure and HLA in healthy donors listed by TCRdb under 2017. With regard to the full study: In an earlier analysis of several hundred of the donors, less than 350 Gb of sequence data and approximately 120 million unique TCR beta sequences from 180 million or so T cells were reported. An early release that covered about 640 HLA-typed donors contained approximately 300 gigabases of sequencing data and around 85 million unique TCR sequences. The genetic ancestry cluster associated with self-reported Caucasian donors included about four fifths of the 398 genotyped donors. The study was designed to test whether signatures of past pathogen exposure could be identified by cataloging public T cell receptors. The study profiled the T cell repertoires of fewer than 850 subjects by immunosequencing and related them to cytomegalovirus serostatus. Along with the approximately 650-subject first cohort, a separate validation cohort of over 90 different subjects was used. The study combined high-throughput TCR immunosequencing, statistical association of individual TCRs with disease status, and machine learning to predict cytomegalovirus infection status. In a later analysis, previously published TCR beta repertoires from some 640 donors were re-analyzed and high-resolution HLA genotyping was added so that TCR occurrence patterns could be studied. In the later analysis, no new phenotypic data were used to find candidate immune exposures; instead, reliance was placed on TCR beta sequences and their occurrence across donors. An earlier analysis of more than 450 of the donors used high-throughput TCR beta sequencing to judge whether each TCR beta V gene segment behaved as functional or pseudogenic. Donor age, sex, ethnicity and CMV serostatus were compiled alongside the repertoire data. Genome-wide SNP genotypes for about 55% of the roughly 670 donors were used in a later genetic analysis, which treated that subset as a discovery cohort. All discovery cohort repertoires had been generated using a single sequencing platform. Both class I and class II loci were covered by HLA typing, at four-digit resolution. The number of donors typed differed by locus, with 629-630 for A, B, C, DRB1 and DQB1, over 500 for DQA1, nearly 610 for DPA1, and roughly 450 for DPB1. Because of strong linkage in the cohort, roughly 5 DR-DQ haplotypes were treated as single units for association and clustering. Among some 410 genotyped donors of the cohort, an average of approximately 240,000 unique TCR beta nucleotide sequences was sequenced per donor, of which roughly 18% were non-productive.

The library was produced with the immunoSEQ multiplex PCR assay. A mixture of 60 forward primers for TCR Vbeta segments and 13 reverse primers for TCR Jbeta segments was used in the multiplex PCR. The CDR3 region of rearranged TCR beta genes was amplified from genomic DNA by a multiplex PCR assay. The amplified TCR beta libraries were sequenced on the Illumina HiSeq System as 87-base-pair reads. On the study's bioinformatics: A later analysis counted around 72 million unique TCR beta chains across the 640 or so repertoires, and approximately 11 million of these chains were shared by at least two donors. To remove PCR and sequencing errors, raw reads were error-corrected and collapsed into unique sequences using a nearest-neighbor algorithm that merged closely related sequences. CDR3 sequences were aligned to IMGT reference sequences to assign V, D and J gene segments. Each retained sequence needed at least a six-nucleotide match to both a V gene segment and a J gene segment. A rearrangement was called productive if the CDR3 had no stop codons and remained in frame with V and J, and every other rearrangement was called non-productive. CDR3 was defined by IMGT convention, running from the second conserved V-encoded cysteine to the conserved J-encoded phenylalanine. The earlier analysis of 500 to 600 of the donors excluded sequences that lacked an unambiguous match to a single V gene segment. An earlier analysis of 587 of the donors classified V segments as functional when productive rearrangements were above 56.7% and as segregating when the standard deviation between donors was above 5%. A statistical classification framework was built to diagnose cytomegalovirus status from the catalog of TCR beta chain sequences. A later analysis assigned V and J genes by comparing TCR nucleotide sequences with IMGT/GENE-DB human TR gene sequences. The TCRdist pipeline was used in a later analysis to assign CDR3 sequences and most-parsimonious VDJ recombination scenarios. In a later analysis, each TCR beta chain was defined by its CDR3 amino acid sequence together with its V-gene family, and reads without a unique V-gene family were excluded. A later analysis removed 500 to 650 highly shared, low-generation-probability nucleotide sequences to deal with suspected cross-contamination and a sequencing artifact. In a later analysis, a clonal expansion index for each public chain was calculated from normalized within-repertoire ranks of inferred template counts. A later analysis computed generation probabilities with a VDJ recombination model fitted to out-of-frame rearrangements, and checked the results against IGoR. In a later analysis, hypergeometric tests were used to score TCR-TCR, TCR-HLA and TCR-CMV co-occurrence, with a repertoire-size bias correction applied to TCR pairs. To estimate false discovery rates, a later analysis permuted the HLA or CMV assignments 20 times. A later analysis grouped co-occurring TCRs with DBSCAN, adding TCRdist sequence similarity when clustering within HLA-allele-positive subsets. For co-occurrence clustering, repertoires with fewer than 30,000 or more than 120,000 public chains were excluded, along with about five repertoires with anomalous nucleotide sharing. Held by TCRdb, this immuneACCESS table contains in-frame sequences only and omits some clones. Under half of the omission traces to an unresolved V gene where checked; the cause of the rest is unknown. That table furnishes V, J and clone size, whereas the DNA furnished D and trimming. The sample data list some 90,000 clones, and 78% of these were observed just once. Of the sample, approximately 4.8% is held by the ten largest clones.

Comments on this clone: No cognate antigen has been identified for it. Per-nucleotide qualities are absent, and no much larger clonotype sits a single base away.

V loses 7 bases at its end and J loses 4 bases; junction bases beyond the gene matches: 27. According to the germline V gene, CDR1 reads MDHEN and CDR2 reads SYDVKM. The CDR3 runs 21 residues from the cysteine to the phenylalanine. Just the 63-base CDR3 DNA is kept, in frame starting at base 1. In total, approximately 690 healthy bone marrow donors made up the cohort. At the time of sampling, all cohort members were nominally healthy, though unrecorded immune exposures were likely present. The donor was CMV seropositive and was included in the group of about 290 seropositive cohort members. Every donor gave a peripheral blood sample, and the peripheral blood mononuclear cells from that sample were used for TCR beta sequencing. Genomic DNA was extracted from the blood cell samples with the Qiagen DNeasy Blood Extraction Kit. Overall study outcomes, separate from this receptor: A later analysis found that HLA-associated TCR beta chains were more clonally expanded and had lower generation probabilities than equally common non-associated chains. Across donors, most TCR sequences were observed very rarely, whereas some public TCRs were present in many individuals. Some IMGT-functional V segments, including TRBV6-2 and TRBV6-3, could not be distinguished by the 87-base-pair reads and were therefore excluded. In vitro tests confirmed that three of the cytomegalovirus-associated TCR beta chains recognize cytomegalovirus antigens. HLA typing was unavailable for some donors at each locus, so association tests used only the typed subset. Correlated functional status among segregating V segments might be attributable to linkage disequilibrium, but an unknown experimental factor could not be ruled out. In both the original and validation cohorts, the classifier was reported to diagnose cytomegalovirus status with high specificity and sensitivity. According to a later analysis, parvovirus B19, influenza, CMV and Epstein-Barr virus appeared linked to several top co-occurrence clusters. Compared with the approximately 710-donor mean, donors in an Asian-associated ancestry cluster had fewer N-insertions in productive TCRs, according to a later genetic analysis. Because counts were too low, approximately 18 rarely observed V segments, including chromosome 9 orphons, were excluded from the earlier analysis of roughly 580 of the donors. In a later analysis, some 18,000 TCR beta sequences were associated with specific HLA alleles at a false discovery rate of 0.05. The authors suggested that the approach could potentially be generalized to other disease states and immunological phenotypes. An association between a missense DCLRE1C variant and V-gene and J-gene trimming of TCR beta chains was found in a later genetic analysis and replicated in an independent cohort. In an earlier analysis of some 500 of the donors, most TCR beta V segments appeared in productive rearrangements about 90% or about 30% of the time, broadly matching IMGT annotations. A later analysis found that most CMV-associated TCR beta chains appeared HLA-restricted, with HLA associations seemingly driven largely by CMV exposure. In the study, about 150 TCR beta chains were listed as associated with cytomegalovirus. A later analysis found that TCR association rates varied across HLA loci, with DRB1 alleles showing the most associated TCRs and HLA-C alleles the fewest. CMV serostatus was the only immune exposure information available for the cohort. A cluster of highly shared sequence variants was judged likely to represent a technical artifact of the sequencing pipeline. When HLA alleles, especially DR and DQ, strongly co-occurred, TCR associations were difficult to assign to individual alleles. A further reported finding was that TCR beta sequences accurately predicted the HLA-A and HLA-B alleles for most subjects in the first cohort. The presence/absence analyses assumed that sequencing depth was roughly uniform across donors, and that assumption may not be true. This cohort had only TCR beta chains sequenced, and the lack of alpha or paired-chain data limited which features could be detected.

Material for sequencing was PBMCs. The rearrangement joined TRBV28 to TRBJ2-3; a stretch of 9 junction bases matches TRBD1. The clonotype comes from a male donor in good health and CMV-seropositive. The CDR3 protein sequence reads: CASIPSGQGWSGGKNSDTQYF. The nucleotides are TGTGCCAGCATACCATCCGGACAGGGGTGGTCAGGCGGGAAAAATTCAGATACGCAGTATTTT. Extended through the reference TRBV28 and TRBJ2-3 proteins, this CDR3 yields the full variable domain: DVKVTQSSRYLVKRTGEKVFLECVQDMDHENMFWYRQDPGLGLRLIYFSYDVKMKEKGDIPEGYSVSREKKERFSLILESASTNQTSMYLCASIPSGQGWSGGKNSDTQYFGPGTRLTVL.